Ten or more counts support the clone carrying this T cell receptor beta chain. Its antigen remains unknown. V shed 6 bases and J shed 6 bases, with 18 bases lying between them. Germline CDR1 MGHDK, CDR2 SYGVNS. The CDR3 runs to 14 residues. The entry originates in a study of response to subunit inactivated influenza vaccine. Study conclusions and caveats: It was the authors' suggestion that each seasonal influenza vaccination recruits few new T cells.

TCRdb called the RT-PCR reads again in MiXCR, with one record for every CDR3 protein. The table shows about 520,000 distinct CDR3 sequences, with about 7.2% occurring only once. The sample consisted of PBMCs from blood, taken around 2 years after vaccination. The V call is TRBV25-1, the J call TRBJ2-7; the D gene is possibly TRBD2 (5 bases). The TCR sequence derives from a man aged 45 to 75 who received an inactivated influenza vaccine. The CDR3 sequence is CASRVASPNSEQYF. As DNA, the CDR3 is TGTGCCAGCAGGGTGGCTAGCCCTAATAGCGAGCAGTACTTC.